These 18 T cell receptor beta chains came from one sample sequenced in a study of shared clonotypes between healthy human individuals. Sequencing was performed with immunoSEQ multiplex PCR; in TCRdb, only in-frame clones are kept and a portion is missing. The repertoire has nearly 600,000 clones, nearly 97% of them found once; the top ten carry over 0.09%. In the naive CD8 group, cells lacked CD45RO and were positively selected for CCR7, so terminally differentiated effector memory CD45RA+ cells were left out. The sample was naive CD8+ T cells sorted from blood. Every receptor here comes from a woman aged 25 to 39 in good health.

The V and J genes are TRBV21-1 and TRBJ2-1; the table's D call TRBD2 went unverified against the DNA. TRBV21-1 is a pseudogene segment. The CDR3 contains 19 residues. CDR3 nucleotides: TGTGCCAGCAGCAAAGGGGGAGGCCCTGGGGTTAAGAAATCCGATGAGCAGTTCTTC. It yields the protein CASSKGGGPGVKKSDEQFF.

This clone was observed a single time. The rearrangement links TRBV27 to TRBJ2-1; TRBD1 matches at 9 bases. Germline CDR1 is MNHEY and CDR2 is SMNVEV (reference sequence). The CDR3 has 13 residues. V shed 10 bases, J shed 7 bases, and the junction held 8 bases outside the gene matches. Here the CDR3 DNA reads TGTGCCACACGAACAGGGGGCTTTAATGAGCAGTTCTTC. Its protein product is CATRTGGFNEQFF.

This clone was counted only a few times. This chain uses TRBV13 with TRBJ1-1; D is uncertain. Trimming took off 4 bases at V and 5 bases at J, with 11 bases between the two ends. There are 13 residues in the CDR3. Germline-derived CDR1 and CDR2 are PRHDT and FYEKMQ (reference sequence). The CDR3 sequence is CASSSQTVTEAFF. The CDR3 coding sequence is TGTGCCAGCAGCTCTCAGACGGTGACTGAAGCTTTCTTT.

This chain joins TRBV13 and TRBJ1-2; D is possibly TRBD1 (5 bases). The CDR3 runs to 16 residues. Trimming removed 6 bases from V and 2 bases from J, with 19 bases in between. Germline V gene sequence: CDR1 PRHDT, CDR2 FYEKMQ (reference sequence). The CDR3 DNA is TGTGCCAGCAGTTTGGGGGTGGGGCACTTAAACTATGGCTACACCTTC. Amino acids: CASSLGVGHLNYGYTF.

This chain joins TRBV6-6 and TRBJ1-2, with D perhaps matching TRBD1 (5 bases). This CDR3 is 14 amino acids long. The V end lost 10 bases, the J end lost 4 bases, and 19 bases lay between the germline ends. Germline V gene data show CDR1 as MNHNY and CDR2 as SVGAGI (reference sequence). The CDR3 here is CATTQGFGLYGYTF. CDR3 bases: TGTGCCACTACGCAGGGCTTCGGGCTCTATGGCTACACCTTC.

Points on this clone: The same CDR3 also results from other DNA sequences found in this sample. The rearrangement uses TRBV27 and TRBJ2-7, with TRBD1 as a possible D gene (6 bases). Germline CDR1 MNHEY, CDR2 SMNVEV (reference sequence). This CDR3 is built from 15 residues. The V end lost 0 bases, the J end lost 0 bases, and 9 bases lay between the germline ends. The CDR3 is CASSLSGRGSYEQYF. The CDR3, as DNA: TGTGCCAGCAGTTTATCGGGCAGGGGCTCCTACGAGCAGTACTTC.

The J gene is TRBJ2-1, the V gene TRBV5-1; 8 bases match TRBD2. The CDR3 has 14 amino acids. Germline CDR1 is SGHRS and CDR2 is YFSETQ. J gave up 8 bases and V 3 bases, and 7 bases lay outside the gene matches. The DNA of the CDR3 is TGCGCCAGCAGCTCGAGGACTAGCAGGGATGAGCAGTTCTTC. This gives the protein CASSSRTSRDEQFF.

In its sample, this clone was seen once. The gene calls are TRBV5-8 and TRBJ2-6; the D call may be TRBD1 or TRBD2 (5 bases each). Germline V gives CDR1 SGHTS, CDR2 YDEGEE. V lost 3 bases and J lost 0, with 10 bases in between. The CDR3 runs to 16 residues. CDR3 region: CASSWDGNSGANVLTF. The CDR3 region has the DNA TGTGCCAGCAGCTGGGACGGAAACTCTGGGGCCAACGTCCTGACTTTC.

This clone was observed once. The chain employs TRBV21-1 and TRBJ1-5. TRBV21-1 constitutes a pseudogene. There are 14 residues in the CDR3. CDR3 amino acids: CASGGEYSNQPQHF. In DNA form, the CDR3 reads TGTGCCAGCGGGGGTGAATATAGCAATCAGCCCCAGCATTTT.

V and J are TRBV28 and TRBJ2-5; D is uncertain. Germline lookup yields CDR1 MDHEN and CDR2 SYDVKM. The length of the CDR3 is 13 residues. Trimming removed 6 bases at V and 5 bases at J, with 13 bases between. The CDR3 is CASRVLDGETQYF. The CDR3 nucleotides are TGTGCCAGCAGGGTGCTAGACGGTGAGACCCAGTACTTC. The whole variable domain, filled in from reference TRBV28 and TRBJ2-5, reads DVKVTQSSRYLVKRTGEKVFLECVQDMDHENMFWYRQDPGLGLRLIYFSYDVKMKEKGDIPEGYSVSREKKERFSLILESASTNQTSMYLCASRVLDGETQYFGPGTRLLVL.

The chain joins TRBV20-1 to TRBJ2-7; D not resolved. From germline, CDR1 is DFQATT and CDR2 SNEGSKA (reference sequence). This CDR3 has 11 residues. The ends were cut back, 3 bases at V and 0 bases at J, with 3 bases in the middle. CDR3 sequence (DNA): TGCAGTGCTAGGCCCTCCTACGAGCAGTACTTC. This sequence encodes CSARPSYEQYF.

The J gene is TRBJ2-5, the V gene TRBV11-2; D unresolved. CDR1 and CDR2 (germline): SGHAT, FQNNGV. The ends were cut back, 5 bases at V and 2 bases at J, with 15 bases in the middle. This CDR3 spans 15 amino acids. The CDR3, as DNA: TGTGCCAGCAGCGATTCCTTCAAATGGCAAGAGACCCAGTACTTC. Its protein product is CASSDSFKWQETQYF. The full variable domain, with the rest looked up from reference TRBV11-2 and TRBJ2-5, is EAGVAQSPRYKIIEKRQSVAFWCNPISGHATLYWYQQILGQGPKLLIQFQNNGVVDDSQLPKDRFSAERLKGVDSTLKIQPAKLEDSAVYLCASSDSFKWQETQYFGPGTRLLVL.

The J gene is TRBJ1-1, the V gene TRBV9; TRBD1 agrees at 7 bases. Trimming removed 4 bases from V and 1 base from J; junction bases left unmatched: 4. This CDR3 spans 14 amino acids. Germline CDR1 is SGDLS and CDR2 is YYNGEE. The CDR3 bases are TGTGCCAGCAGCTCCGGACAGGCGAACACTGAAGCTTTCTTT. This codes for CASSSGQANTEAFF.

Comment on this clone: Other DNA sequences in this sample translate to the same CDR3. This rearrangement joins TRBV28 to TRBJ2-2; TRBD2 matches 13 bases. This CDR3 has 14 residues. CDR1 is MDHEN and CDR2 is SYDVKM in the germline V gene. V was pared by 6 bases and J by 5 bases, with 0 bases of the junction left unmatched. The CDR3 sequence is CASRLAGGTGELFF. Written as DNA, the CDR3 is TGTGCCAGCAGACTAGCGGGAGGGACCGGGGAGCTGTTTTTT.

The chain couples TRBV4-1 to TRBJ2-7; D tentatively fits TRBD1 or TRBD2 (6 bases each). The V end lost 1 base, the J end lost 3 bases, and 10 bases lay between the germline ends. CDR3 length: 14 amino acids. Germline CDR1 and CDR2: MGHRA and YSYEKL. The CDR3 coding sequence is TGCGCCAGCAGCCAAGGAGGAGGGGGCTACGAGCAGTACTTC. Translated: CASSQGGGGYEQYF.

This clone was picked up a small number of times. The CDR3 sequence: CASSLDTGELFF. CDR3 coding DNA: TGTGCCAGCAGCTTAGACACCGGGGAGCTGTTTTTT. J is TRBJ2-2 and V is TRBV7-9, with D hard to call. Germline values: CDR1 SEHNR, CDR2 FQNEAQ (reference sequence). The ends were cut back, 1 base at V and 3 bases at J, with 0 bases in the middle. The CDR3 has 12 residues. Supplemented by reference TRBV7-9 and TRBJ2-2, the full variable domain reads DTGVSQNPRHKITKRGQNVTFRCDPISEHNRLYWYRQTLGQGPEFLTYFQNEAQLEKSRLLSDRFSAERPKGSFSTLEIQRTEQGDSAMYLCASSLDTGELFFGEGSRLTVL.

V gene TRBV28 combines with J gene TRBJ1-2, with a weak D call TRBD1 (5 bases). The V gene lost 1 base and the J gene lost 6 bases, with 6 bases spanning the gap. Germline CDR1 and CDR2: MDHEN and SYDVKM. The CDR3 extends over 12 amino acids. CDR3 coding DNA: TGTGCCAGCAGTTTATCACAGGATGGCTACACCTTC. Its translation is CASSLSQDGYTF.

The rearrangement links TRBV27 to TRBJ1-5, with a tentative D call TRBD1 (5 bases). Trimming removed 3 bases from V and 2 bases from J, with 11 bases in between. Germline V lookup: CDR1 MNHEY, CDR2 SMNVEV (reference sequence). The CDR3 spans 15 residues. CDR3: CASSFSGLGNQPQHF. The CDR3 DNA reads TGTGCCAGCAGTTTCTCAGGGTTGGGCAATCAGCCCCAGCATTTT.